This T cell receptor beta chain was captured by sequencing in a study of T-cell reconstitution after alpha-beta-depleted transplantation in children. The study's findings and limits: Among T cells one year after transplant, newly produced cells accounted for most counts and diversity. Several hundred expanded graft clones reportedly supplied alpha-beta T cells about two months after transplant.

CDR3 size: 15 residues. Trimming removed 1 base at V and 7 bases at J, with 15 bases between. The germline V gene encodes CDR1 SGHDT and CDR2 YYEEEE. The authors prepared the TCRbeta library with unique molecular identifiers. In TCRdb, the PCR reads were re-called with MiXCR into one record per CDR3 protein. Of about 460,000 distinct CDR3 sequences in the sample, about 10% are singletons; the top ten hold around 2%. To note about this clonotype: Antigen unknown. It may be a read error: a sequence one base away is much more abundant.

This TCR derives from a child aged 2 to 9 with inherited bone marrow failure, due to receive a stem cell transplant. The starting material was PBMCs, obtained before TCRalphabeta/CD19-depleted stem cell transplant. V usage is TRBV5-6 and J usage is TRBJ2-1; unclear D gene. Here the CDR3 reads CASSLFSLGWNEQFF. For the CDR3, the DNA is TGTGCCAGCAGCTTGTTTTCGCTGGGTTGGAATGAGCAGTTCTTC.